Below, one T cell receptor (beta chain) is given with its context. The antigen is unknown. A sort by CD45RO/CCR7/CD25/CD127/CD95/CD27 yielded CD4+ naive, central memory, regulatory and stem cell-like memory cells. Sequenced material consisted of expressed TCRB transcripts (all of the isolated RNA was reverse transcribed). The table came from immunoSEQ multiplex PCR; TCRdb's copy has only in-frame clones and leaves some out. Of under 400,000 clones listed, over 9.5% are singletons. These data are taken from a study of beta chain features in type 1 diabetes. Turning to the study itself: Taken together, all samples contributed 107,917,701 examined sorted cells. Points from the study as a whole: All four CD4+ subsets of Type 1 diabetes patients contained TCRB CDR3s that were moderately but significantly shorter. Naive, central memory and Treg TCRB repertoires appeared more alike in patients than in healthy donors.

Sequencing was carried out using naive CD4+ T cells from blood. The TCR sequence derives from a man aged 18 to 29 in good health.

In nucleotides, the CDR3 is TGTGCCTTCGCACAGGGAGCCGGGGAGCTGTTTTTT. Translated: CAFAQGAGELFF. The V gene is TRBV30, the J gene TRBJ2-2; weak D call: TRBD1 (6 bases). The length of the CDR3 is 12 residues. CDR1 and CDR2 (germline): GTSNPN, SVGIG (reference sequence). Trimming stripped 7 bases from V and 6 bases from J, with 12 bases between.